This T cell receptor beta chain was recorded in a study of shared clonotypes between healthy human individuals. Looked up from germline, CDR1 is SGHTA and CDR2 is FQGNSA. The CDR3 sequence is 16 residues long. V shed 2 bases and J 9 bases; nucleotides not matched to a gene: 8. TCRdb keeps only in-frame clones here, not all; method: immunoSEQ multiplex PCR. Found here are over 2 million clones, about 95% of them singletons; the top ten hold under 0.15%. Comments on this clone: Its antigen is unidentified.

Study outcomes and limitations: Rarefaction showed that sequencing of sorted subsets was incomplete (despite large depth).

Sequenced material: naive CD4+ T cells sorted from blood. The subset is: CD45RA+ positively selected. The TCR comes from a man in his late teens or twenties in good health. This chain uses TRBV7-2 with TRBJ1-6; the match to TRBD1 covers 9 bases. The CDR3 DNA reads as TGTGCCAGCAGCTTACGGGGGACAGGGAAAACTTCACCCCTCCACTTT. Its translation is CASSLRGTGKTSPLHF.